These T cell receptor beta chains were read from a single sample in a study of cytomegalovirus exposure and HLA in healthy donors. The method was immunoSEQ multiplex PCR; TCRdb's version includes in-frame clones alone and lacks a portion of them. Of 150,000 to 200,000 clones in the sample, 84% were seen once. Source material: PBMCs. All receptors come from a man aged 18 to 35 in good health and CMV-seronegative. Each CDR3 is given with its conserved first and last residue. A D gene is named only where the DNA matches it firmly. Some rows have no size entry. The others give once, few or many, or a class for an expanded clone.

j_call clone_size v_call d_call cdr3_nt cdr3_aa
TRBJ1-2 NA TRBV27 TRBD1 TGTGCCAGCAGTTCCAGGGGGTGGGGTACCTATGGCTACACCTTC CASSSRGWGTYGYTF
TRBJ1-1 NA TRBV5-1 TRBD1 TGCGCCAGCAGCCCAACTCCGTACAGGGGCGAGGACACTGAAGCTTTCTTT CASSPTPYRGEDTEAFF
TRBJ1-4 NA TRBV30 TRBD1 TGTGCCTGGAGTGTAGGGACAGGGTCTGAAAAACTGTTTTTT CAWSVGTGSEKLFF
TRBJ1-1 NA TRBV7-6 TRBD1 TGTGCCAGCAGCTTAGGTACAGGGGGGCACACTGAAGCTTTCTTT CASSLGTGGHTEAFF
TRBJ2-6 NA TRBV7-9 TRBD1 TGTGCCAGCAGCGGGCAGACAGGGGGGGCCAACGTCCTGACTTTC CASSGQTGGANVLTF
TRBJ1-5 once TRBV5-6 NA TGTGCCAGCAACCAAATGGGCAGGGATGACAATCAGCCCCAGCATTTT CASNQMGRDDNQPQHF
TRBJ2-6 NA TRBV15 NA TGTGCCACCAGTCTCTTCTCTGGGGCCAACGTCCTGACTTTC CATSLFSGANVLTF
TRBJ2-2 NA TRBV10-3 TRBD2 TGTGCCATCAGTGAGTCAAGCGGGGGAGGCACCGGGGAGCTGTTTTTT CAISESSGGGTGELFF
TRBJ2-2 NA TRBV4-1 NA TGCGCCAGCAGCCAAGTAGCGGACACAATAAACACCGGGGAGCTGTTTTTT CASSQVADTINTGELFF
TRBJ1-3 NA TRBV21-1 NA TGTGCCAGCAGCACTTCCAGGGTGAGAGGAAACACCATATATTTT CASSTSRVRGNTIYF
TRBJ2-1 NA TRBV6-1 TRBD1 TGTGCCAGCACCAGAACCGGGACAGCCTACAATGAGCAGTTCTTC CASTRTGTAYNEQFF
TRBJ2-3 once TRBV18 TRBD2 TGTGCCAGCTCACCACCAGCGGGGGGCACAGATACGCAGTATTTT CASSPPAGGTDTQYF
TRBJ2-7 NA TRBV7-2 NA TGTGCCAGCAGCTCCGCCTACGAGCAGTACTTC CASSSAYEQYF
TRBJ2-7 NA TRBV2 TRBD2 TGTGCCAGCAGATTAAGCGGGAGGGGGTACGAGCAGTACTTC CASRLSGRGYEQYF
TRBJ2-1 NA TRBV20-1 NA TGCAGTGCTAGAGTCCGGGAGCAGTTCTTC CSARVREQFF